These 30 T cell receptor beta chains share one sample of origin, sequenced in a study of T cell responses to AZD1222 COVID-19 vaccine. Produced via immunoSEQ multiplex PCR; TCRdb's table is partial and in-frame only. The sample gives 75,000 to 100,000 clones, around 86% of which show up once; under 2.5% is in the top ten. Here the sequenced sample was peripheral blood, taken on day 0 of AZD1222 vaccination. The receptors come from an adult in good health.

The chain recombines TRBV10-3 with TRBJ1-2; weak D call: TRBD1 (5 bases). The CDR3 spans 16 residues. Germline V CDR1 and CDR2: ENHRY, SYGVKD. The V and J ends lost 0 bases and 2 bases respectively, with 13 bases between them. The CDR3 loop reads CAISESRGAGNYGYTF. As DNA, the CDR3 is TGTGCCATCAGTGAGTCCCGTGGGGCCGGCAACTATGGCTACACCTTC.

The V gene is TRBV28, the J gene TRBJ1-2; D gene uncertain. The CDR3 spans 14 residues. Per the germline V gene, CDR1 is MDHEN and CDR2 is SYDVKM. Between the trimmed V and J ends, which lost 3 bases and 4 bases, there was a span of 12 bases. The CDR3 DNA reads TGTGCCAGCAGTTTTGGCCCTTCGGGCTATGGCTACACCTTC. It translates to CASSFGPSGYGYTF.

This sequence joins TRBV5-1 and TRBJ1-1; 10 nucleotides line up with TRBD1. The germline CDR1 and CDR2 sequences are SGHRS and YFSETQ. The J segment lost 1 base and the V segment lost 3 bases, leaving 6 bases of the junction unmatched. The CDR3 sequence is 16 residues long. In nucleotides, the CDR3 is TGCGCCAGCAGCTCGCGACAGGGGGCCTGGAACACTGAAGCTTTCTTT. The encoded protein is CASSSRQGAWNTEAFF.

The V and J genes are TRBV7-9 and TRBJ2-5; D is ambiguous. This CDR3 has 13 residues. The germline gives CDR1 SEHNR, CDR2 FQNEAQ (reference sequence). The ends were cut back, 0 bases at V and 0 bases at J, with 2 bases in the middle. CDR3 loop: CASSLANQETQYF. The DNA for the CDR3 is TGTGCCAGCAGCTTAGCTAACCAAGAGACCCAGTACTTC.

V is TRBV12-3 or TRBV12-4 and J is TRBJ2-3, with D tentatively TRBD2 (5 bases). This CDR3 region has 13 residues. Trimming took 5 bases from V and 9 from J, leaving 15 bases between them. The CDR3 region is CASSPLTSGTQYF. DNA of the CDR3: TGTGCCAGCAGTCCCCTAACTAGTGGCACGCAGTATTTT.

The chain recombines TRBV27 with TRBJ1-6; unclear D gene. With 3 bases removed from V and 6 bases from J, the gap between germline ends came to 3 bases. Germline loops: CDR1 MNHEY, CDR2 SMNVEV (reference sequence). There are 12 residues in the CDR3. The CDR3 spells CASSFVNSPLHF. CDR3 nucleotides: TGTGCCAGCAGTTTTGTTAATTCACCCCTCCACTTT.

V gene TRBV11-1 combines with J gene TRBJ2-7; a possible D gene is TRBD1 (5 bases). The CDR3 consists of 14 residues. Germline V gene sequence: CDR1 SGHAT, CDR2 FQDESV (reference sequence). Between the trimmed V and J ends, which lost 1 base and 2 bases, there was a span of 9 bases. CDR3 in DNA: TGTGCCAGCAGCTTAGGGCAGGGCCCCTACGAGCAGTACTTC. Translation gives CASSLGQGPYEQYF.

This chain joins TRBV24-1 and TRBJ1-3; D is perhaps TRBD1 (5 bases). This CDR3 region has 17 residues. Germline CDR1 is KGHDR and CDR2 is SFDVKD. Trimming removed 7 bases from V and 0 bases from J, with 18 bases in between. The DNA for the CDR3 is TGTGCCACCAGCGTGGGGGTCCTACCTGACTCTGGAAACACCATATATTTT. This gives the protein CATSVGVLPDSGNTIYF.

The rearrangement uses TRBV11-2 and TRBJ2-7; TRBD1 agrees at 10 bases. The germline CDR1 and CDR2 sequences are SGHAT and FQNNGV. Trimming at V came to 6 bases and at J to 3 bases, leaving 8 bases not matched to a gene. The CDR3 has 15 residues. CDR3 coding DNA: TGTGCCAGCAGGACGGACAGGGGGAATTTCTACGAGCAGTACTTC. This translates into CASRTDRGNFYEQYF.

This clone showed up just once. CDR3 residues: CASGQLINYGYTF. CDR3 nucleotide sequence: TGTGCCAGCGGACAGCTTATTAACTATGGCTACACCTTC. The rearrangement links TRBV2 to TRBJ1-2, with D possibly being TRBD1 (6 bases). V shed 8 bases and J shed 1 base, with 11 bases lying between them. CDR3 length: 13 amino acids. CDR1 is SNHLY and CDR2 is FYNNEI in the germline V gene.

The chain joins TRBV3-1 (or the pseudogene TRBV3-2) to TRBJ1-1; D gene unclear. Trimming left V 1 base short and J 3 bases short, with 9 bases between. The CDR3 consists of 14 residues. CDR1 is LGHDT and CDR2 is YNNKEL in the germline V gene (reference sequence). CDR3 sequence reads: CASSQGWQHTEAFF. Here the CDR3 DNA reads TGTGCCAGCAGCCAAGGGTGGCAGCACACTGAAGCTTTCTTT.

The CDR3 region is CASSPLGPTFGEAFF. The CDR3 nucleotides read TGTGCCAGCTCACCCCTCGGACCCACCTTTGGTGAAGCTTTCTTT. J is TRBJ1-1 and V is TRBV18; no firm D call. Trimming left V 3 bases short and J 7 bases short, with 18 bases between. Germline CDR1 and CDR2: KGHSH and LQKENI. The CDR3 has 15 residues.

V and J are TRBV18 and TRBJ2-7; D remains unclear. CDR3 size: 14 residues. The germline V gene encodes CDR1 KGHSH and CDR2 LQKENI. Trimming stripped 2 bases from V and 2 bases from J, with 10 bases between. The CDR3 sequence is CASSPRPPPYEQYF. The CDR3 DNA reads TGTGCCAGCTCACCAAGGCCCCCTCCCTACGAGCAGTACTTC.

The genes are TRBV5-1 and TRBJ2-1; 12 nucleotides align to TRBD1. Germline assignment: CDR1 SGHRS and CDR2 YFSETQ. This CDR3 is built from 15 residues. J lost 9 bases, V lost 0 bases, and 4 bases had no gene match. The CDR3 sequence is CASSLAGQGAGEQFF. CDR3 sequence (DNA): TGCGCCAGCAGCTTGGCGGGACAGGGGGCGGGTGAGCAGTTCTTC. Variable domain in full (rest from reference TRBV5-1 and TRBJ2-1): KAGVTQTPRYLIKTRGQQVTLSCSPISGHRSVSWYQQTPGQGLQFLFEYFSETQRNKGNFPGRFSGRQFSNSRSEMNVSTLELGDSALYLCASSLAGQGAGEQFFGPGTRLTVL.

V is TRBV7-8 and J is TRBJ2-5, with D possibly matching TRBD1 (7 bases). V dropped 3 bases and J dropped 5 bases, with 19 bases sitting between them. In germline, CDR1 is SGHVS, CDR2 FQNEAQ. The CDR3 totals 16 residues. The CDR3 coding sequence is TGTGCCAGCAGCTTCAGGATAGACCCAGGGGGGGAGACCCAGTACTTC. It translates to CASSFRIDPGGETQYF.

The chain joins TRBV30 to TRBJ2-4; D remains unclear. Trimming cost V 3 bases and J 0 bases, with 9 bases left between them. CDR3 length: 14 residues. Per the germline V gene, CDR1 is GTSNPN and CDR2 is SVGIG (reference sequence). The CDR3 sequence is CAWSLRLAKNIQYF. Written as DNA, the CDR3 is TGTGCCTGGAGCTTAAGGCTAGCCAAAAACATTCAGTACTTC.

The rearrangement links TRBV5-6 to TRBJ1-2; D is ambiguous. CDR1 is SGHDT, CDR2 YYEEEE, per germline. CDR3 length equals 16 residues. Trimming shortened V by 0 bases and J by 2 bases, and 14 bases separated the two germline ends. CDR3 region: CASSLEDRWRNYGYTF. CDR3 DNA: TGTGCCAGCAGCTTGGAGGATCGTTGGCGAAACTATGGCTACACCTTC.

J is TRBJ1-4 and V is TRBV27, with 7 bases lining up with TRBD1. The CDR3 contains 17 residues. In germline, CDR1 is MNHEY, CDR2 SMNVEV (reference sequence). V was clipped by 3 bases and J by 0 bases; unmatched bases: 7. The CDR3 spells CASSLTGRPSTNEKLFF. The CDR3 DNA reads TGTGCCAGCAGTTTGACAGGGAGACCTTCAACTAATGAAAAACTGTTTTTT.

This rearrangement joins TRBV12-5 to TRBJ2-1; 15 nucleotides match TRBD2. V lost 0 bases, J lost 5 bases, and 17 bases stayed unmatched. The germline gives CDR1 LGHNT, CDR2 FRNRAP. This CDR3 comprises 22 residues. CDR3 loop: CASGLVPSTGTSGGLGDNEQFF. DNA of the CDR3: TGTGCTAGTGGTTTGGTCCCAAGCACCGGGACTAGCGGGGGGCTAGGGGACAATGAGCAGTTCTTC. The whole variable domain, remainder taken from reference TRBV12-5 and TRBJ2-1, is DARVTQTPRHKVTEMGQEVTMRCQPILGHNTVFWYRQTMMQGLELLAYFRNRAPLDDSGMPKDRFSAEMPDATLATLKIQPSEPRDSAVYFCASGLVPSTGTSGGLGDNEQFFGPGTRLTVL.

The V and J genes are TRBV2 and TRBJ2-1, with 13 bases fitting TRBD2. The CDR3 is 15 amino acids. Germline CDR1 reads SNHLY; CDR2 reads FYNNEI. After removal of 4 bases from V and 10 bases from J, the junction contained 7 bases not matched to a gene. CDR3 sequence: CASSGTSGGAGEQFF. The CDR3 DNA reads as TGTGCCAGCAGTGGTACTAGCGGGGGGGCCGGGGAGCAGTTCTTC.

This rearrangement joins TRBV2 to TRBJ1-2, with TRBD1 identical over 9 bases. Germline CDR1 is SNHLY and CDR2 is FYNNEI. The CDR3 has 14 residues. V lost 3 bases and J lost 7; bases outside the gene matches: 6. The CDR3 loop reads CASSEVTGGIGYTF. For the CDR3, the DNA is TGTGCCAGCAGTGAGGTAACAGGGGGCATTGGCTACACCTTC.

The CDR3 DNA is TGTGCCTGGAGTGGTCTGGGGACAGGCTATGGCTACACCTTC. This translates into CAWSGLGTGYGYTF. V and J are TRBV30 and TRBJ1-2, with TRBD1 matching 8 bases. J gave up 4 bases and V 1 base, and 5 bases lay outside the gene matches. Germline CDR1 is GTSNPN and CDR2 is SVGIG (reference sequence). The CDR3 consists of 14 residues.

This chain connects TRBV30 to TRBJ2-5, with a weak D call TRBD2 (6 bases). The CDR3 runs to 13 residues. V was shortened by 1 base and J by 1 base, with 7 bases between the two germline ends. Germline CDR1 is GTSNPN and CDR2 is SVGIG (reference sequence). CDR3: CAWSGRGQETQYF. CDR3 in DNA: TGTGCCTGGAGTGGGAGGGGCCAAGAGACCCAGTACTTC.

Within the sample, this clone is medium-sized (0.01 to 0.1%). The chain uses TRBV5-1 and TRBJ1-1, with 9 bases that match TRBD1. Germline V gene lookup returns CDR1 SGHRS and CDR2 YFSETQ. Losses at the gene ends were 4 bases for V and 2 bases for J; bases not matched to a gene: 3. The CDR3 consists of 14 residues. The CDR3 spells CASSNTGGNTEAFF. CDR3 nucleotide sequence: TGCGCCAGCAGCAATACAGGGGGCAACACTGAAGCTTTCTTT. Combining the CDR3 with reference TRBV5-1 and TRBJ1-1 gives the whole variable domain KAGVTQTPRYLIKTRGQQVTLSCSPISGHRSVSWYQQTPGQGLQFLFEYFSETQRNKGNFPGRFSGRQFSNSRSEMNVSTLELGDSALYLCASSNTGGNTEAFFGQGTRLTVV.

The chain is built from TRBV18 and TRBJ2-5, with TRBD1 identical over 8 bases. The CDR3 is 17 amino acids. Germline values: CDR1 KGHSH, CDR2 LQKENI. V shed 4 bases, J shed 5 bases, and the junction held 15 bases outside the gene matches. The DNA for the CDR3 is TGTGCCAGCTCACTACCACCGTCAGGACAGGGAATGGAGACCCAGTACTTC. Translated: CASSLPPSGQGMETQYF.

The CDR3 DNA follows: TGCGCCAGCAGCTTGGGGCAGGAAACGCGCTATGGCTACACCTTC. It translates to CASSLGQETRYGYTF. The J gene is TRBJ1-2, the V gene TRBV5-1; D is unclear. Trimming left V 0 bases short and J 4 bases short, with 13 bases between. CDR3 size: 15 residues. Germline lookup yields CDR1 SGHRS and CDR2 YFSETQ.

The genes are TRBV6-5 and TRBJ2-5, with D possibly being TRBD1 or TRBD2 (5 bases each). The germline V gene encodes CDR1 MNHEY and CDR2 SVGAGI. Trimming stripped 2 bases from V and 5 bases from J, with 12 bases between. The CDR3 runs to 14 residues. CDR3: CASSYHGAGETQYF. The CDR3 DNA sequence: TGTGCCAGCAGTTACCACGGGGCGGGCGAGACCCAGTACTTC.

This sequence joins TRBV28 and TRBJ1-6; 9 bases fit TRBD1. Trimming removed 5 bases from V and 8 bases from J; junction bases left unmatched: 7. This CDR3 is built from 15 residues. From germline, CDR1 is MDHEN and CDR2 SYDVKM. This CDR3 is CASSLMGTGYSPLHF. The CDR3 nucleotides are TGTGCCAGCAGTCTGATGGGGACAGGGTATTCACCCCTCCACTTT.

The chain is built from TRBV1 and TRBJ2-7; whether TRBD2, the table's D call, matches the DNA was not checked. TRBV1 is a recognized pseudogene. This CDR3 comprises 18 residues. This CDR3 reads CTSSQPIIRTSGYYEQYF. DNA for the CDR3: TGCACCAGCAGCCAACCGATAATTAGGACTAGCGGCTACTACGAGCAGTACTTC.

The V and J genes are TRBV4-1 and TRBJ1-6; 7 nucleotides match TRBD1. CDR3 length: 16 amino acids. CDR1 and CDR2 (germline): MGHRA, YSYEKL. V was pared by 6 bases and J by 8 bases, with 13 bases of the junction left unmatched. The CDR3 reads CASSLPPDREDSPLHF. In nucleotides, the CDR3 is TGCGCCAGCAGTCTACCGCCCGACAGGGAGGATTCACCCCTCCACTTT.